The clone carrying this TCR beta chain was recorded once. PCR involved 60 Vbeta and 13 Jbeta primers. Assay: immunoSEQ multiplex PCR; the TCRdb copy retains only in-frame clones and omits some. Of 150,000 to 200,000 clones listed, about 79% are singletons. This specimen belongs to a study of cytomegalovirus exposure and HLA in healthy donors. Unrecorded immune exposure was likely among donors, who were nominally healthy when sampled. The sequence was obtained from a man between 50 and 59 years old in good health and CMV-seropositive. Sequenced sample: PBMCs.

CDR3: CASSIDWSLTNYGYTF. In DNA form, the CDR3 reads TGTGCCAGTAGTATAGATTGGAGTCTGACTAACTATGGCTACACCTTC. This rearrangement joins TRBV19 to TRBJ1-2; D ambiguous. CDR3 length equals 16 residues. V dropped 0 bases and J dropped 0 bases, with 11 bases sitting between them. Germline CDR1 reads LNHDA; CDR2 reads SQIVND (reference sequence).